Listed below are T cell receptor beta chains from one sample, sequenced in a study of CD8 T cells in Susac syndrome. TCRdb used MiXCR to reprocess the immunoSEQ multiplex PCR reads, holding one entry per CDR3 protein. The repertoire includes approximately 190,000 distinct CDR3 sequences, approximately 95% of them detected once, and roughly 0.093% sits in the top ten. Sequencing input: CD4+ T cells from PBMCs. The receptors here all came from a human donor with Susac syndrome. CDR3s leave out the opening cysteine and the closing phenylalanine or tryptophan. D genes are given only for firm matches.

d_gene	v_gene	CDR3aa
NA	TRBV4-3	ASSQDFGRGGFDIQY
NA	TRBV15	ATSRDGAITEAF
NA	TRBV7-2	ASSLSGTEQETQY
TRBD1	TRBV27	ASRDRANEGYT
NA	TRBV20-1	SAGGRTDTQY
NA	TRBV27	ASSRGPAEAKNIQY
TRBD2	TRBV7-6	ASSSTGTSGDSTDTQY
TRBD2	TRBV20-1	SGLAGGSTDTQY
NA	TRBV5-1	ASTAFTGANVLT
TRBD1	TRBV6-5	ASLGTGGAGTEAF
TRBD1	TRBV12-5	ASGLPGGAGNQPQH
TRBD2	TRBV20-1	SALTSGGLSYEQY
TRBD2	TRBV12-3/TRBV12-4	ASSSSGADNEQF